Presented here are 9 T cell receptor beta chains from one specimen sequenced in a study of control samples from healthy donors and cancer patients. TCRdb's table, derived via immunoSEQ multiplex PCR, lists solely in-frame clones and lacks some. The table shows about 150,000 clones, with around 88% occurring only once. Input material: blood. These receptors were obtained from a man aged 18 to 35 in good health.

The V call is TRBV4-2, the J call TRBJ2-3; D unresolved. The germline V gene has CDR1 LGHNA and CDR2 YNFKEQ. Trimming stripped 1 base from V and 1 base from J, with 18 bases between. CDR3 size: 18 residues. CDR3: CASSQGNRPERRTDTQYF. CDR3 sequence (DNA): TGTGCCAGCAGCCAAGGAAATCGACCCGAGCGCCGCACAGATACGCAGTATTTT.

The genes are TRBV18 and TRBJ2-5, with 9 bases fitting TRBD1. With 0 bases clipped from V and 2 bases from J, the junction kept 4 bases outside the gene matches. This CDR3 contains 16 residues. Germline CDR1 and CDR2: KGHSH and LQKENI. The CDR3 region is CASSPPVGTGQETQYF. As DNA, the CDR3 is TGTGCCAGCTCACCACCGGTAGGGACAGGGCAAGAGACCCAGTACTTC.

The chain couples TRBV18 to TRBJ2-6; 9 bases map to TRBD1. CDR3 length: 18 amino acids. V trimming: 6 bases; J trimming: 0 bases; junction bases outside the gene matches: 9. CDR1 and CDR2 (germline): KGHSH, LQKENI. CDR3 sequence: CASSERTGANSGANVLTF. The CDR3 DNA reads TGTGCCAGCTCCGAACGGACAGGGGCCAACTCTGGGGCCAACGTCCTGACTTTC.

The V gene is TRBV7-6, the J gene TRBJ2-7; 9 nucleotides agree with TRBD1. With V trimmed by 3 bases and J by 4 bases, 1 base remained unmatched. CDR3 length equals 13 residues. The germline V gene has CDR1 SGHVS and CDR2 FNYEAQ. In nucleotides, the CDR3 is TGTGCCAGCAGCTTTGGGACAGGGTACGAGCAGTACTTC. As protein: CASSFGTGYEQYF.

The CDR3 nucleotides read TGTGCCTGGTCCCGGGGGGGGGTAAGGGAAGCTTTCTTT. Translation gives CAWSRGGVREAFF. The rearrangement joins TRBV30 to TRBJ1-1, with a possible D match to TRBD1 (5 bases). The V gene lost 5 bases and the J gene lost 8 bases, with 18 bases spanning the gap. Germline V lookup: CDR1 GTSNPN, CDR2 SVGIG (reference sequence). CDR3 size: 13 residues.

The chain links TRBV24-1 to TRBJ2-3, with D possibly TRBD1 on 5 matching bases. This CDR3 comprises 14 residues. V was trimmed by 4 bases and J by 6 bases, leaving 13 bases between them. CDR1 KGHDR and CDR2 SFDVKD come from the germline V gene. CDR3 DNA: TGTGCCACCAGTGACGTATCAGGGTCGGATACGCAGTATTTT. Translated: CATSDVSGSDTQYF.

The chain has TRBV7-2 and TRBJ2-5; 8 bases align to TRBD1. J gave up 4 bases and V 7 bases, and 5 bases lay outside the gene matches. This CDR3 has 13 residues. In germline, CDR1 is SGHTA, CDR2 FQGNSA. The CDR3 DNA follows: TGTGCCAGCACTCTAGACAGGGGAGAGACCCAGTACTTC. Its translation: CASTLDRGETQYF.

This clone was seen a few times. This sequence joins TRBV11-2 and TRBJ2-1; 9 bases line up with TRBD1. CDR1 and CDR2 (germline): SGHAT, FQNNGV. V trimming: 5 bases; J trimming: 6 bases; junction bases outside the gene matches: 14. This CDR3 region has 17 residues. CDR3 DNA sequence: TGTGCCAGCAGCGACACAGGGGGCGGAGGGTTTGGCAATGAGCAGTTCTTC. Translation: CASSDTGGGGFGNEQFF.

This clone has just a few counts. The rearrangement uses TRBV7-9 and TRBJ2-7; 7 bases agree with TRBD1. This CDR3 has 15 residues. Germline trimming cut 1 base from V and 5 bases from J; bases unmatched to any gene: 8. Germline V CDR1 and CDR2: SEHNR, FQNEAQ (reference sequence). Here the CDR3 reads CASSLGDRVKDEQYF. CDR3 bases: TGTGCCAGCAGCTTAGGTGACAGGGTTAAGGACGAGCAGTACTTC.